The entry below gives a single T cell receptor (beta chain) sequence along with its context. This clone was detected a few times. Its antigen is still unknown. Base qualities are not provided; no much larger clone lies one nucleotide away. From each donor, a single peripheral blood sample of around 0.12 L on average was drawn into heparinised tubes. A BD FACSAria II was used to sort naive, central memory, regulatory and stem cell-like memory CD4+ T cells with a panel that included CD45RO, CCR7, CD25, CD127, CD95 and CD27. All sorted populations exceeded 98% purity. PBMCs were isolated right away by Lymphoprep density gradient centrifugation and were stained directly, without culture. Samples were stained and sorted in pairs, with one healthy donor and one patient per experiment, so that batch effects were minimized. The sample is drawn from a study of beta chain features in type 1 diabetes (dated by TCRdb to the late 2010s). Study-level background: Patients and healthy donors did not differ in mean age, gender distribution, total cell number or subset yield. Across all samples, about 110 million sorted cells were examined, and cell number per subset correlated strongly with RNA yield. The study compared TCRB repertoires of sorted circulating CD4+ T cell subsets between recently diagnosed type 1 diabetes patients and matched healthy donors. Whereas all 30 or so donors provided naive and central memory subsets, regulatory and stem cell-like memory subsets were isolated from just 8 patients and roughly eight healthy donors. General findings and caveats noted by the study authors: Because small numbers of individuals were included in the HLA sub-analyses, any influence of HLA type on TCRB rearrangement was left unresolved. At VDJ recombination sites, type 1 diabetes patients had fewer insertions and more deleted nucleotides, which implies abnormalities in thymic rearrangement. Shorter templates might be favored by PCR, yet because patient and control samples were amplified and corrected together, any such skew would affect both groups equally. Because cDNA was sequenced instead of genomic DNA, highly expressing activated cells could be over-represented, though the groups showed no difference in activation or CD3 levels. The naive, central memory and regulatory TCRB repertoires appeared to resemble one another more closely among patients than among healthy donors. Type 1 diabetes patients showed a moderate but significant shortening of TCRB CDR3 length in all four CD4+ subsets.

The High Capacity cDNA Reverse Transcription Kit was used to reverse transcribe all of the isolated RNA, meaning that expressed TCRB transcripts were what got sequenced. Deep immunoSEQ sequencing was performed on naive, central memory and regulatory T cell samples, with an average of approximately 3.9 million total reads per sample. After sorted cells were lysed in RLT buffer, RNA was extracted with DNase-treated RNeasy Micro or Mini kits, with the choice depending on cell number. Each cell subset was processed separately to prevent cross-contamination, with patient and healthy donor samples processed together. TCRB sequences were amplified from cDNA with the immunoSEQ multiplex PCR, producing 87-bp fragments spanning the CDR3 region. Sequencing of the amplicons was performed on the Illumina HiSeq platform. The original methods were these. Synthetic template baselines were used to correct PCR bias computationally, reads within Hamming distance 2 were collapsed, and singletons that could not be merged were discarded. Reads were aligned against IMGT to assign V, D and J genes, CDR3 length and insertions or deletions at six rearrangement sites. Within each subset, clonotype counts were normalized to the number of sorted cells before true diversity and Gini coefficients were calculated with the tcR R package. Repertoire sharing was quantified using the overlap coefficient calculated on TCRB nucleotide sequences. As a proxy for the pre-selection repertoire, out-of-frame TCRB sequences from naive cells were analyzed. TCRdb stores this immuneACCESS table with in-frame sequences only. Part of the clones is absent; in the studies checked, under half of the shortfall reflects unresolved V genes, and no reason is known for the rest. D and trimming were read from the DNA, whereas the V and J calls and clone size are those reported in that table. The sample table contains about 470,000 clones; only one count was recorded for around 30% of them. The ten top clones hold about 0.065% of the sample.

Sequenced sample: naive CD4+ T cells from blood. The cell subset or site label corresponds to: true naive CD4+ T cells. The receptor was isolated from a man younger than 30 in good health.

The DNA sequence is TGCAGCGTTGAAGATGGACCACTAGCGACTACCTACAATGAGCAGTTCTTC. Its protein product is CSVEDGPLATTYNEQFF. The chain is encoded by TRBV29-1 joined to TRBJ2-1, and 7 junction bases match TRBD2. There are 17 amino acids in the CDR3, from cysteine to phenylalanine inclusive. Of all the DNA, just the CDR3 is kept, 51 bases in frame from base 1. Trimming leaves V shorter by 0 bases and J shorter by 2 bases, with the junction holding 10 bases beyond the gene matches. The germline V gene gives CDR1 as SQVTM and CDR2 as ANQGSEA.